This T cell receptor beta chain was identified in a study of control samples from healthy donors and cancer patients. Repertoires were generated with immunoSEQ multiplex PCR, while TCRdb's copy carries only in-frame clones and drops some. The sample includes 150,000 to 200,000 clones, 80% to 90% seen only once; the top ten take about 1.7%. The CDR3 has 14 residues. CDR1 is SGDLS, CDR2 YYNGEE, per germline. Trimming removed 5 bases from V and 7 bases from J; junction bases left unmatched: 8. The chain links TRBV9 to TRBJ1-4, with TRBD1 identical over 7 bases. Sequencing used blood. The clonotype originates from a man in his late teens or twenties in good health. CDR3: CASSSTGLFEKLFF. CDR3 in DNA: TGTGCCAGCAGTTCGACAGGGTTATTTGAAAAACTGTTTTTT.